The rows below give T cell receptor beta chains drawn from one sample of a study of CD8 T cells in ankylosing spondylitis. TCRdb re-called the 5' RACE reads through MiXCR, storing one row per CDR3 protein. The sample carries around 890,000 distinct CDR3 sequences, approximately 12% recorded once. Input material: blood, either unsorted or a sorted T cell fraction (not recorded which). The receptors originated from a male donor with ankylosing spondylitis. The conserved cysteine and the conserved F or W are not part of the CDR3 here. The order of the fields is J gene, V gene, clone size, D gene, CDR3 protein. D genes are given only for firm matches. The size entry is marked missing in some rows and otherwise reads once, few, many or a size class.

j_gene: TRBJ1-2
v_gene: TRBV5-1
abundance: many
d_gene: NA
CDR3aa: ASSQDKWYGYT

j_gene: TRBJ1-2
v_gene: TRBV5-6
abundance: NA
d_gene: NA
CDR3aa: ASSLGPPGYGYT

j_gene: TRBJ2-7
v_gene: TRBV28
abundance: NA
d_gene: TRBD2
CDR3aa: ASRPTSGRAYEQY

j_gene: TRBJ2-3
v_gene: TRBV19
abundance: few
d_gene: NA
CDR3aa: ASSIQVADTQY

j_gene: TRBJ2-7
v_gene: TRBV29-1
abundance: NA
d_gene: TRBD2
CDR3aa: SVLGGLGTYEQY

j_gene: TRBJ1-1
v_gene: TRBV7-2
abundance: few
d_gene: NA
CDR3aa: ASSVQGGMNTEAF

j_gene: TRBJ2-2
v_gene: TRBV7-2
abundance: few
d_gene: TRBD1
CDR3aa: ASSIRTGNTGELF

j_gene: TRBJ2-7
v_gene: TRBV6-1
abundance: NA
d_gene: TRBD1
CDR3aa: ASRRNMGQSEQY

j_gene: TRBJ2-7
v_gene: TRBV11-1
abundance: NA
d_gene: TRBD2
CDR3aa: ASSSTSGRALEADEQY

j_gene: TRBJ2-1
v_gene: TRBV7-2
abundance: few
d_gene: TRBD2
CDR3aa: ASSLATSGSGYEQF

j_gene: TRBJ1-2
v_gene: TRBV18
abundance: NA
d_gene: NA
CDR3aa: ASSPFRTDSGGYT

j_gene: TRBJ1-1
v_gene: TRBV5-1
abundance: few
d_gene: TRBD1
CDR3aa: ASSADRGQTEAF

j_gene: TRBJ1-2
v_gene: TRBV20-1
abundance: few
d_gene: TRBD1
CDR3aa: SASPAGTGGRGYT

j_gene: TRBJ2-1
v_gene: TRBV20-1
abundance: few
d_gene: TRBD2
CDR3aa: SARSDSGGYNEQF

j_gene: TRBJ2-3
v_gene: TRBV29-1
abundance: NA
d_gene: NA
CDR3aa: SVGFRDTDTQY

j_gene: TRBJ2-7
v_gene: TRBV5-1
abundance: NA
d_gene: NA
CDR3aa: ASSLNLGRPSYEQY

j_gene: TRBJ1-2
v_gene: TRBV7-2
abundance: NA
d_gene: NA
CDR3aa: ASSFTLSANYGYT

j_gene: TRBJ2-5
v_gene: TRBV20-1
abundance: few
d_gene: NA
CDR3aa: SARVSFGNLGTQY

j_gene: TRBJ2-2
v_gene: TRBV20-1
abundance: few
d_gene: TRBD1
CDR3aa: SALGQGSNTGELF

j_gene: TRBJ1-6
v_gene: TRBV7-8
abundance: NA
d_gene: NA
CDR3aa: ASSWDLVTPLH

j_gene: TRBJ2-3
v_gene: TRBV10-2
abundance: many
d_gene: NA
CDR3aa: ASSVSLAGASTDTQY

j_gene: TRBJ2-7
v_gene: TRBV10-2
abundance: few
d_gene: NA
CDR3aa: ASSETGPVFHEQY

j_gene: TRBJ1-2
v_gene: TRBV29-1
abundance: few
d_gene: NA
CDR3aa: SVEDSGGYT

j_gene: TRBJ2-1
v_gene: TRBV7-9
abundance: many
d_gene: NA
CDR3aa: ASSLAMYNEQF

j_gene: TRBJ2-7
v_gene: TRBV5-1
abundance: many
d_gene: NA
CDR3aa: ASRNSPGRYEQY

j_gene: TRBJ2-2
v_gene: TRBV29-1
abundance: few
d_gene: NA
CDR3aa: SADKNTGELF

j_gene: TRBJ2-5
v_gene: TRBV27
abundance: few
d_gene: NA
CDR3aa: ASSNRQTSDQETQY

j_gene: TRBJ1-1
v_gene: TRBV12-3/TRBV12-4
abundance: few
d_gene: NA
CDR3aa: ASSPRTDFGAEAF

j_gene: TRBJ1-1
v_gene: TRBV20-1
abundance: NA
d_gene: NA
CDR3aa: SATDSKNTEAF

j_gene: TRBJ2-5
v_gene: TRBV20-1
abundance: NA
d_gene: NA
CDR3aa: SAVDSPQETQY

j_gene: TRBJ2-5
v_gene: TRBV11-2
abundance: many
d_gene: TRBD2
CDR3aa: ASSPRTREETQY

j_gene: TRBJ2-1
v_gene: TRBV29-1
abundance: few
d_gene: TRBD2
CDR3aa: SVERLAGAYNEQF

j_gene: TRBJ1-2
v_gene: TRBV12-3/TRBV12-4
abundance: NA
d_gene: NA
CDR3aa: ASSPRRELNYGYT

j_gene: TRBJ1-4
v_gene: TRBV5-1
abundance: few
d_gene: TRBD1
CDR3aa: ASSIVPGQTNEKLF

j_gene: TRBJ1-1
v_gene: TRBV7-9
abundance: many
d_gene: TRBD1
CDR3aa: ASSVRQGANTEAF

j_gene: TRBJ2-3
v_gene: TRBV29-1
abundance: many
d_gene: NA
CDR3aa: SVVRQESTDTQY

j_gene: TRBJ2-4
v_gene: TRBV20-1
abundance: many
d_gene: NA
CDR3aa: SARDYGGPSY

j_gene: TRBJ1-5
v_gene: TRBV6-2/TRBV6-3
abundance: NA
d_gene: NA
CDR3aa: ASLEGGLNQPQH

j_gene: TRBJ1-2
v_gene: TRBV4-2
abundance: NA
d_gene: NA
CDR3aa: ASSHLDRANYGYT

j_gene: TRBJ2-7
v_gene: TRBV6-1
abundance: few
d_gene: TRBD1
CDR3aa: ASRIDRGTYEQY

j_gene: TRBJ1-3
v_gene: TRBV27
abundance: NA
d_gene: NA
CDR3aa: ATRGSGNTIY

j_gene: TRBJ1-6
v_gene: TRBV7-9
abundance: NA
d_gene: NA
CDR3aa: ASSLGLRSYNSPLH

j_gene: TRBJ2-7
v_gene: TRBV7-2
abundance: NA
d_gene: TRBD2
CDR3aa: ASSLIGGAGEQY

j_gene: TRBJ2-7
v_gene: TRBV6-1
abundance: NA
d_gene: NA
CDR3aa: ASSAASYEQY

j_gene: TRBJ1-5
v_gene: TRBV12-3/TRBV12-4
abundance: many
d_gene: NA
CDR3aa: ASSPTVYSNQPQH

j_gene: TRBJ2-6
v_gene: TRBV7-8
abundance: few
d_gene: TRBD1
CDR3aa: ASSLRVQGAGGANVLT

j_gene: TRBJ1-4
v_gene: TRBV20-1
abundance: NA
d_gene: NA
CDR3aa: SARDLTGTNEKLF

j_gene: TRBJ1-1
v_gene: TRBV10-3
abundance: many
d_gene: NA
CDR3aa: AISEGFAGPRNTEAF

j_gene: TRBJ2-1
v_gene: TRBV20-1
abundance: few
d_gene: TRBD2
CDR3aa: SARDRLAGGRTSYNEQF

j_gene: TRBJ1-2
v_gene: TRBV7-2
abundance: many
d_gene: NA
CDR3aa: ASSEGGNTFYGYT

j_gene: TRBJ1-1
v_gene: TRBV4-3
abundance: NA
d_gene: NA
CDR3aa: ASNHGSHTEAF

j_gene: TRBJ1-4
v_gene: TRBV12-3/TRBV12-4
abundance: few
d_gene: TRBD1
CDR3aa: ASSLGQGSREKLF

j_gene: TRBJ1-1
v_gene: TRBV20-1
abundance: many
d_gene: NA
CDR3aa: SAVDTEAF

j_gene: TRBJ2-5
v_gene: TRBV7-2
abundance: few
d_gene: TRBD2
CDR3aa: ASSLTTSGTRWTQY

j_gene: TRBJ2-5
v_gene: TRBV7-2
abundance: few
d_gene: NA
CDR3aa: ASSSKNWQETQY

j_gene: TRBJ2-1
v_gene: TRBV18
abundance: NA
d_gene: TRBD2
CDR3aa: ASSSTSGRVEQF

j_gene: TRBJ2-1
v_gene: TRBV6-5
abundance: NA
d_gene: TRBD2
CDR3aa: ASRDSGGGSYNEQF

j_gene: TRBJ2-5
v_gene: TRBV9
abundance: NA
d_gene: TRBD2
CDR3aa: ASSGAERGRETQY

j_gene: TRBJ2-1
v_gene: TRBV7-2
abundance: few
d_gene: NA
CDR3aa: ASSPVWGTYNEQF

j_gene: TRBJ2-5
v_gene: TRBV5-1
abundance: few
d_gene: NA
CDR3aa: ASSLMASQETQY